This TCR beta chain was identified in a study of T cell changes during pregnancy in multiple sclerosis. Germline V gene data show CDR1 as SGHRS and CDR2 as YFSETQ. V was cut by 4 bases and J by 0 bases, with 11 bases left in between. This CDR3 contains 16 residues. Using immunoSEQ multiplex PCR, the repertoire was profiled, and TCRdb retains in-frame clones only, with some absent. This table has about 56,000 clones, about nine tenths appearing once. Sequenced material: peripheral blood, taken in the first trimester of pregnancy. The chain combines TRBV5-1 with TRBJ2-6; weak D call: TRBD1 (6 bases). The TCR was taken from a female donor in good health, enrolled as a control in a pregnancy study. Here the CDR3 DNA reads TGCGCCAGCAGCCGGACAGCTTTCTCTGGGGCCAACGTCCTGACTTTC. Its protein is CASSRTAFSGANVLTF.